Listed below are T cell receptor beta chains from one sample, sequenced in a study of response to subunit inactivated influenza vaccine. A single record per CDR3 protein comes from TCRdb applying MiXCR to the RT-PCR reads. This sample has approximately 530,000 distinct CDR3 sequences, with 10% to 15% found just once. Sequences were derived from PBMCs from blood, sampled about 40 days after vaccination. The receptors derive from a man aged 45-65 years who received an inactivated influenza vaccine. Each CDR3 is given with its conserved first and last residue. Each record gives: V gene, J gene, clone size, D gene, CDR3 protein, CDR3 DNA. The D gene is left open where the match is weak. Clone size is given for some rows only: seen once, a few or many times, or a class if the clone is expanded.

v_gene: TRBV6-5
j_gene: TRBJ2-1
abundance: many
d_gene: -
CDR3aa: CASRRNNEQFF
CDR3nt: TGTGCCAGCAGAAGGAACAATGAGCAGTTCTTC

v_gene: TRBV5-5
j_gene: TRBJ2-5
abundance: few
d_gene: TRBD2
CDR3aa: CASSLDVWGGETQYF
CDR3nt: TGTGCCAGCAGCTTGGATGTTTGGGGGGGGGAGACCCAGTACTTC

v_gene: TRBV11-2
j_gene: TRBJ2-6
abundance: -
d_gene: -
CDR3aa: CASSLVSLQTGANVLTF
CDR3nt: TGTGCCAGCAGCTTAGTCTCACTGCAGACTGGGGCCAACGTCCTGACTTTC

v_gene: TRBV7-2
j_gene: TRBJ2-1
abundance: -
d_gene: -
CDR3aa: CASSLGSRGNEQFF
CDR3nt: TGTGCCAGCAGCTTAGGGTCGAGGGGTAATGAGCAGTTCTTC

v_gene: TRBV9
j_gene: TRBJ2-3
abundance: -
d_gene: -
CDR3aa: CASSVGMATDTQYF
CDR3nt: TGTGCCAGCAGCGTAGGAATGGCCACAGATACGCAGTATTTT

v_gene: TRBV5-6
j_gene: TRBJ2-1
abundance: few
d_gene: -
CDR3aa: CASSPDGSDNEQFF
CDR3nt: TGTGCCAGCAGCCCGGACGGCTCCGACAATGAGCAGTTCTTC

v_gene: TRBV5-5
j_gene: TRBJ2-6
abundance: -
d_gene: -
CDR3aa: CASSGWDTSSGANVLTF
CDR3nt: TGTGCCAGCAGCGGATGGGACACCTCCTCTGGGGCCAACGTCCTGACTTTC

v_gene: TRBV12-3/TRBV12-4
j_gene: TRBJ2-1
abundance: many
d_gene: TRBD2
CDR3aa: CASSWGLAGGRRNEQFF
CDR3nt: TGTGCCAGCAGTTGGGGACTAGCGGGGGGGAGGCGCAATGAGCAGTTCTTC

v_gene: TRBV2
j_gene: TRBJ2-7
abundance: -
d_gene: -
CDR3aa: CASTKEHPRGEQYF
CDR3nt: TGTGCCAGCACAAAAGAACATCCACGGGGCGAGCAGTACTTC

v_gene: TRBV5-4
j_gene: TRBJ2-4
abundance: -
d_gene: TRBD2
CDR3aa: CASSSREVAKNIQYF
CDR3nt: TGTGCCAGCAGCTCTCGGGAGGTAGCCAAAAACATTCAGTACTTC

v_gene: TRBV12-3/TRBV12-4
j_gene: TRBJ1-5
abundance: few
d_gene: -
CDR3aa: CASSPRPYSGQPQHF
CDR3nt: TGTGCCAGCAGCCCTAGGCCCTACAGTGGGCAGCCCCAGCATTTT

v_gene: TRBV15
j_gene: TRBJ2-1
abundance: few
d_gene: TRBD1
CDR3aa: CATSRDRQGAHNEQFF
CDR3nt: TGTGCCACCAGCAGAGATCGGCAGGGGGCCCACAATGAGCAGTTCTTC

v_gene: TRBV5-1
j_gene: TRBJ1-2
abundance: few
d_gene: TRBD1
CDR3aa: CASSLVGTGPFYGYTF
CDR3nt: TGCGCCAGCAGCTTGGTGGGGACAGGTCCCTTTTATGGCTACACCTTC

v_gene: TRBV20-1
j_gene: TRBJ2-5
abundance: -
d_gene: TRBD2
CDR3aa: CSAHGRLAEETQYF
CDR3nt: TGCAGTGCCCACGGGAGACTAGCGGAAGAGACCCAGTACTTC

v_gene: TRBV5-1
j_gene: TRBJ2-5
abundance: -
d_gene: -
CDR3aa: CASKGGGRETQYF
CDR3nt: TGCGCCAGTAAGGGAGGGGGAAGAGAGACCCAGTACTTC

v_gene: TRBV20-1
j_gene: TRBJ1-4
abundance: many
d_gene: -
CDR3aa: CSAATQRYNEKLFF
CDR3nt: TGCAGTGCTGCTACACAGAGGTATAATGAAAAACTGTTTTTT

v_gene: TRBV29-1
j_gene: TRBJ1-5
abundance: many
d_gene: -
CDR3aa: CSVAEGGNQPQHF
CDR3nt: TGCAGCGTTGCCGAGGGGGGCAATCAGCCCCAGCATTTT

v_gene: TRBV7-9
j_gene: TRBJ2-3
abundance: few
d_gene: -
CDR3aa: CASSLAGQHPSTDTQYF
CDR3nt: TGTGCCAGCAGCTTAGCGGGGCAGCACCCTAGCACAGATACGCAGTATTTT

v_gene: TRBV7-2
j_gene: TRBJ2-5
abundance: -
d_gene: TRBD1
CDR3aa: CASSIGQVEGETQYF
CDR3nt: TGTGCCAGCAGCATAGGACAGGTCGAAGGAGAGACCCAGTACTTC

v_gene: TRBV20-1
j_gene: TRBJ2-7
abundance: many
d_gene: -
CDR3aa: CSARDLTYEQYF
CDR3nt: TGCAGTGCTAGAGACCTGACCTACGAGCAGTACTTC

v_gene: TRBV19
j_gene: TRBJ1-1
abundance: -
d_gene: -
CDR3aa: CASSIGGRVTEAFF
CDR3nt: TGTGCCAGTAGTATTGGGGGGCGCGTCACTGAAGCTTTCTTT

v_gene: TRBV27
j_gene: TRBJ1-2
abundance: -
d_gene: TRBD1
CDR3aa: CASSLTTGTYGYTF
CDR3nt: TGTGCCAGCAGTTTAACGACAGGGACCTATGGCTACACCTTC

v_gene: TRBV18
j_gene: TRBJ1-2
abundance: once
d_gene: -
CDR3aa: CASSPLTATNYGYTF
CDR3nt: TGTGCCAGCTCACCATTGACAGCCACTAACTATGGCTACACCTTC

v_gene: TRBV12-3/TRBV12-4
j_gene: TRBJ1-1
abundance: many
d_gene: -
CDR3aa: CASSKRRTEAFF
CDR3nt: TGTGCCAGCAGTAAAAGACGGACTGAAGCTTTCTTT

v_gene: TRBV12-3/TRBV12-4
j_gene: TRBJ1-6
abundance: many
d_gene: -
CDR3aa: CASSFEGPLHF
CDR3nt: TGTGCCAGCAGTTTCGAAGGGCCCCTCCACTTT

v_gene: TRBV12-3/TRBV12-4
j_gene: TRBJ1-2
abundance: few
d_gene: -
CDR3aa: CASSRGDRNYGYTF
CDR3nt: TGTGCCAGCAGCCGGGGGGACCGTAACTATGGCTACACCTTC

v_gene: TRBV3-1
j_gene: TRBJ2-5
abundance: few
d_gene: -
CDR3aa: CASSQGAGRETQYF
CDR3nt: TGTGCCAGCAGCCAAGGTGCAGGGAGAGAGACCCAGTACTTC

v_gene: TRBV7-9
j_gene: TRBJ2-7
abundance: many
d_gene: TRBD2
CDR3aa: CASSLIREGGEQYF
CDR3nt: TGTGCCAGCAGCTTAATCCGGGAGGGAGGCGAGCAGTACTTC

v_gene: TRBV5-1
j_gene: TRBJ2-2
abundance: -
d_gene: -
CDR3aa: CASSLEGSRTGELFF
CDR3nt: TGCGCCAGCAGCTTGGAGGGGTCGCGCACCGGGGAGCTGTTTTTT

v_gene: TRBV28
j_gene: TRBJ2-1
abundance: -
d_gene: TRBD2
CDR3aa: CASSLSASGNEQFF
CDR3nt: TGTGCCAGCAGTTTAAGCGCTAGCGGGAATGAGCAGTTCTTC

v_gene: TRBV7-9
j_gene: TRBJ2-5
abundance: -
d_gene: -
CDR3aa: CASTARSPQETQYF
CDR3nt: TGTGCCAGCACCGCCAGATCCCCTCAGGAGACCCAGTACTTC

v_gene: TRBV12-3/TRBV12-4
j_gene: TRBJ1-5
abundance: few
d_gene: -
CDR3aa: CASSLAAGDSNQPQHF
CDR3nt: TGTGCCAGCAGTTTAGCAGCAGGGGATAGCAATCAGCCCCAGCATTTT

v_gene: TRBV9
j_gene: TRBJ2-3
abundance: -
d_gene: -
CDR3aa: CASVVTRGTDTQYF
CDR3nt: TGTGCCAGCGTGGTGACTAGGGGCACAGATACGCAGTATTTT

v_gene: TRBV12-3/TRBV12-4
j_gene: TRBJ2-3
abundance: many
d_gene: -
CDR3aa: CASTPTQFPPDTQYF
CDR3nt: TGTGCCAGCACGCCGACCCAATTTCCCCCCGATACGCAGTATTTT

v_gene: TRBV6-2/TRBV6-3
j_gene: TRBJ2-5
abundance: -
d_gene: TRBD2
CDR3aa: CASSYEAGGTDETQYF
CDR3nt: TGTGCCAGCAGTTACGAAGCGGGGGGGACTGATGAGACCCAGTACTTC

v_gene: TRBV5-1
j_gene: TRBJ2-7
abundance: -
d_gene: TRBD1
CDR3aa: CASSLDGTADFEQYF
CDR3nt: TGCGCCAGCAGCTTGGACGGGACAGCTGACTTCGAGCAGTACTTC

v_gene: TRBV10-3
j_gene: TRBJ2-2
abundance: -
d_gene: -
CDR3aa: CAISESGTKTGELFF
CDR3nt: TGTGCCATCAGTGAGTCGGGGACAAAAACCGGGGAGCTGTTTTTT

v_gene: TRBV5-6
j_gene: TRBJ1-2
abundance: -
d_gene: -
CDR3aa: CASSPDGRVGAGYGYTF
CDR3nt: TGTGCCAGCAGCCCCGATGGCAGGGTCGGAGCGGGCTATGGCTACACCTTC

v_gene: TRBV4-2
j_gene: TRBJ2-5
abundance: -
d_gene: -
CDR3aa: CASSQEWRGGETQYF
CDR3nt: TGTGCCAGCAGCCAAGAGTGGAGGGGAGGAGAGACCCAGTACTTC